This record concerns one T cell receptor beta chain sequence. The method was immunoSEQ multiplex PCR; TCRdb's version includes in-frame clones alone and lacks a portion of them. The sample holds about 170,000 clones, about 86% seen once. The CDR3 has 11 amino acids. Between the trimmed V and J ends, which lost 8 bases and 4 bases, there was a span of 11 bases. Germline CDR1 reads SQVTM; CDR2 reads ANQGSEA. The data originate from a study of blood T cell repertoires in COVID-19. Study as a whole: Italy, Spain and the United States were the sources of the convalescent and acute COVID-19 samples. T cells, B-cell-depleted T cells, or PBMCs provided the cDNA or gDNA that served as material.

This clonotype was sampled from a man younger than 30 with active or convalescent COVID-19. Sequenced material: peripheral blood. The rearrangement joins TRBV29-1 to TRBJ1-1; D unclear. CDR3 sequence: CSFSAGTEAFF. The CDR3 region has the DNA TGCAGCTTTTCCGCGGGCACTGAAGCTTTCTTT. Based on the CDR3 plus reference TRBV29-1 and TRBJ1-1, the full variable domain is SAVISQKPSRDICQRGTSLTIQCQVDSQVTMMFWYRQQPGQSLTLIATANQGSEATYESGFVIDKFPISRPNLTFSTLTVSNMSPEDSSIYLCSFSAGTEAFFGQGTRLTVV.